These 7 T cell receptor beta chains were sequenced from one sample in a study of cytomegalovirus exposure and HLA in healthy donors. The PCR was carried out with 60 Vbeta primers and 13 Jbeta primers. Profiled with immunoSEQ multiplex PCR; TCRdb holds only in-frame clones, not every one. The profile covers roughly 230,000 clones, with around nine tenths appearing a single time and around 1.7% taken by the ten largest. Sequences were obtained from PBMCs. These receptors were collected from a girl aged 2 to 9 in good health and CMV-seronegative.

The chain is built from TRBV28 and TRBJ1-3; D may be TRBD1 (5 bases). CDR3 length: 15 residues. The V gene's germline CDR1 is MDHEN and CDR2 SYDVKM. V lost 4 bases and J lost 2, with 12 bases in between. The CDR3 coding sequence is TGTGCCAGCAGTTGGGCGACAGCTACTGGAAACACCATATATTTT. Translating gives CASSWATATGNTIYF.

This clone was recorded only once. The CDR3 bases are TGTGCCAGCAGTCGCCATAGCGGGGCTAGCACAGATACGCAGTATTTT. Its translation is CASSRHSGASTDTQYF. The chain links TRBV13 to TRBJ2-3, with TRBD2 identical over 8 bases. The CDR3 is 16 amino acids. V trimming: 6 bases; J trimming: 0 bases; junction bases outside the gene matches: 8. Germline V gene data show CDR1 as PRHDT and CDR2 as FYEKMQ (reference sequence). Together with reference TRBV13 and TRBJ2-3, the CDR3 gives the full variable domain: AAGVIQSPRHLIKEKRETATLKCYPIPRHDTVYWYQQGPGQDPQFLISFYEKMQSDKGSIPDRFSAQQFSDYHSELNMSSLELGDSALYFCASSRHSGASTDTQYFGPGTRLTVL.

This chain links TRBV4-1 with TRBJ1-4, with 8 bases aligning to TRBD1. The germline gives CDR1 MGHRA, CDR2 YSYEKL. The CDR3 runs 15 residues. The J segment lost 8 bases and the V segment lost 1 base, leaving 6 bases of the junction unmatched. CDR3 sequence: CASSQAGGAEEKLFF. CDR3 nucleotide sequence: TGCGCCAGCAGCCAAGCAGGGGGCGCGGAAGAAAAACTGTTTTTT.

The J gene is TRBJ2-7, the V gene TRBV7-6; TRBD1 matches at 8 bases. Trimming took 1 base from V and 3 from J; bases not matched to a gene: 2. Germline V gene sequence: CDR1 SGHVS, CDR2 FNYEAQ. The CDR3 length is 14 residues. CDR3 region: CASSLVGQGYEQYF. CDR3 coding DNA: TGTGCCAGCAGCTTAGTAGGACAGGGCTACGAGCAGTACTTC.

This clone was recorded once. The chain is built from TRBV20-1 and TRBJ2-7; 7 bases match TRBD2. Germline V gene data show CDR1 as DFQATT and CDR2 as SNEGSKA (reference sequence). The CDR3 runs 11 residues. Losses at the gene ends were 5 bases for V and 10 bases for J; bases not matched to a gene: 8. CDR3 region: CSAPASGVQYF. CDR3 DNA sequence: TGCAGTGCTCCCGCGAGCGGGGTACAGTACTTC.

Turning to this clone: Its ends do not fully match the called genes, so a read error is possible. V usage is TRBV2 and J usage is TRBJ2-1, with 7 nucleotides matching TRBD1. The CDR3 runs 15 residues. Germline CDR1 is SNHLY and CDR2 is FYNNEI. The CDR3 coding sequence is TGTGCCAGCAGTGAAGGCGGGCAGGGAGAGGGGGCCCCGGTCTTC. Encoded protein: CASSEGGQGEGAPVF. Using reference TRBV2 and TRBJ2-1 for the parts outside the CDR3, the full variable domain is EPEVTQTPSHQVTQMGQEVILRCVPISNHLYFYWYRQILGQKVEFLVSFYNNEISEKSEIFDDQFSVERPDGSNFTLKIRSTKLEDSAMYFCASSEGGQGEGAPVFGPGTRLTVL.

This CDR3 reads CASSVGLSRGENEQFF. The CDR3 DNA sequence: TGTGCCAGCAGCGTAGGTCTGAGCAGGGGGGAAAATGAGCAGTTCTTC. This rearrangement joins TRBV9 to TRBJ2-1, with D maybe TRBD1 (7 bases). There are 16 residues in the CDR3. CDR1 is SGDLS, CDR2 YYNGEE, per germline. Trimming took 0 bases from V and 7 from J, leaving 17 bases between them.